The 22 T cell receptor beta chains given below trace back to one sample, sequenced in a study of cytomegalovirus exposure and HLA in healthy donors. The PCR employed 60 Vbeta primers together with 13 Jbeta primers. Using immunoSEQ multiplex PCR, the repertoire was profiled, and TCRdb retains in-frame clones only, with some absent. The data hold fewer than 150,000 clones, with 55% to 80% observed a single time. The sequenced sample consisted of PBMCs. These receptors came from a human donor in good health.

This sequence joins TRBV6-1 and TRBJ1-2, with 8 positions matching TRBD1. V gave up 5 bases and J gave up 8 bases; unmatched junction bases: 7. Germline V gives CDR1 MNHNS, CDR2 SASEGT. The CDR3 runs to 13 residues. The CDR3 DNA is TGTGCCAGCAGTAGGACAGGGCTGGGAGGCTACACCTTC. Translated: CASSRTGLGGYTF.

This clone has more than one count but fewer than ten. The chain joins TRBV4-1 to TRBJ1-3; D unresolved. Germline V lookup: CDR1 MGHRA, CDR2 YSYEKL. The CDR3 contains 14 residues. V was cut by 1 base and J by 10 bases, with 14 bases left in between. This chain's CDR3 is CASSQAAASGTIYF. For the CDR3, the DNA is TGCGCCAGCAGCCAAGCGGCAGCCTCAGGTACCATATATTTT.

V is TRBV13 and J is TRBJ1-3, with TRBD1 matching over 10 bases. This CDR3 spans 17 amino acids. Germline assignment: CDR1 PRHDT and CDR2 FYEKMQ (reference sequence). Trimming took 1 base from V and 4 from J; bases not matched to a gene: 7. The CDR3 is CASSLVGTGDPGNTIYF. The CDR3 DNA reads as TGTGCCAGCAGCTTAGTGGGGACAGGGGATCCCGGAAACACCATATATTTT. The variable domain in full, completed from reference TRBV13 and TRBJ1-3, reads AAGVIQSPRHLIKEKRETATLKCYPIPRHDTVYWYQQGPGQDPQFLISFYEKMQSDKGSIPDRFSAQQFSDYHSELNMSSLELGDSALYFCASSLVGTGDPGNTIYFGEGSWLTVV.

The chain couples TRBV7-6 to TRBJ2-3; possibly TRBD1 for D (5 bases). The germline V and J ends were trimmed by 5 bases and 4 bases, with 13 bases remaining between them. Looked up from germline, CDR1 is SGHVS and CDR2 is FNYEAQ. CDR3 size: 14 residues. The CDR3 is CASSRIVGADTQYF. The CDR3 bases are TGTGCCAGCAGCCGAATAGTAGGGGCAGATACGCAGTATTTT.

The rearrangement links TRBV6-1 to TRBJ2-3, with D possibly matching TRBD1 (5 bases). This CDR3 spans 13 amino acids. V was cut by 5 bases and J by 3 bases, with 9 bases left in between. In germline, CDR1 is MNHNS, CDR2 SASEGT. The CDR3 here is CASSQGMTDTQYF. The CDR3 DNA sequence: TGTGCCAGCAGTCAGGGTATGACAGATACGCAGTATTTT.

The rearrangement links TRBV5-4 to TRBJ1-1; 7 positions match TRBD1. Germline-derived CDR1 and CDR2 are SGHNT and YYREEE (reference sequence). The CDR3 runs 14 residues. The V and J ends lost 4 bases and 6 bases, in that order; junction bases with no gene match: 9. CDR3 DNA sequence: TGTGCCAGCAGCGAGGGACAGTTGGTTGCTGAAGCTTTCTTT. It codes for CASSEGQLVAEAFF.

This chain uses TRBV4-1 with TRBJ1-5; TRBD1 matches at 7 bases. Germline V gene lookup returns CDR1 MGHRA and CDR2 YSYEKL. V was clipped by 2 bases and J by 2 bases; unmatched bases: 3. This CDR3 is 15 amino acids long. CDR3 protein: CASSQNQGGNQPQHF. The CDR3 DNA sequence: TGCGCCAGCAGCCAAAATCAGGGGGGCAATCAGCCCCAGCATTTT.

This clone showed up just a few times. The chain uses TRBV10-3 and TRBJ2-7; TRBD1 aligns across 8 bases. After removal of 10 bases from V and 3 bases from J, the junction contained 14 bases not matched to a gene. CDR3 length: 15 residues. Per germline, CDR1 ENHRY and CDR2 SYGVKD. CDR3 DNA sequence: TGTGCCACCATAGATCCAGGGGGCATAAACTACGAGCAGTACTTC. The encoded protein is CATIDPGGINYEQYF.

The chain is built from TRBV5-1 and TRBJ2-1; TRBD1 matches 10 bases. With 4 bases clipped from V and 3 bases from J, the junction kept 4 bases outside the gene matches. This CDR3 has 15 residues. Germline V lookup: CDR1 SGHRS, CDR2 YFSETQ. This CDR3 is CASSQGQGGYNEQFF. DNA for the CDR3: TGCGCCAGCAGCCAAGGACAGGGGGGCTACAATGAGCAGTTCTTC.

The genes are TRBV7-2 and TRBJ2-2; D gene uncertain. Germline V gene data show CDR1 as SGHTA and CDR2 as FQGNSA. Trimming cost V 5 bases and J 0 bases, with 4 bases left between them. The length of the CDR3 is 13 residues. This chain's CDR3 is CASSHSNTGELFF. In nucleotides, the CDR3 is TGTGCCAGCAGCCACTCGAACACCGGGGAGCTGTTTTTT.

This chain joins TRBV29-1 and TRBJ2-5; D possibly corresponds to TRBD2 (6 bases). The closer fit of TRBJ2-7 to the DNA end suggests the J call may be wrong. Germline assignment: CDR1 SQVTM and CDR2 ANQGSEA. The CDR3 covers 14 residues. DNA of the CDR3: TGCAGCGTTGAAGTGGCGGGGAGCTCCTACGAGCAGTACTTC. Residues: CSVEVAGSSYEQYF.

The chain combines TRBV5-1 with TRBJ2-5; 8 bases align to TRBD2. With 5 bases clipped from V and 6 bases from J, the junction kept 9 bases outside the gene matches. The CDR3 is 14 residues long. Germline CDR1 is SGHRS and CDR2 is YFSETQ. In nucleotides, the CDR3 is TGCGCCAGCAGGTTGCGGGGGGCCGAGAAGACCCAGTACTTC. It specifies CASRLRGAEKTQYF.

This chain connects TRBV28 to TRBJ2-1; 8 positions agree with TRBD2. Per germline, CDR1 MDHEN and CDR2 SYDVKM. With 9 bases clipped from V and 6 bases from J, the junction kept 4 bases outside the gene matches. This CDR3 spans 12 amino acids. The CDR3 loop reads CASQAGVNEQFF. CDR3 DNA: TGTGCCAGTCAAGCGGGAGTCAATGAGCAGTTCTTC.

The chain links TRBV9 to TRBJ2-2, with D hard to call. Germline V CDR1 and CDR2: SGDLS, YYNGEE. Trimming took off 0 bases at V and 5 bases at J, with 11 bases between the two ends. The CDR3 is 15 amino acids. The CDR3 reads CASSVGLLRTGELFF. In DNA form, the CDR3 reads TGTGCCAGCAGCGTAGGACTCCTGAGAACCGGGGAGCTGTTTTTT.

V is TRBV7-9 and J is TRBJ2-7; no reliable D call. Germline V gene lookup returns CDR1 SEHNR and CDR2 FQNEAQ (reference sequence). This CDR3 has 13 residues. V shed 2 bases and J shed 1 base, with 6 bases lying between them. The chain's CDR3 is CASSLTRSYEQYF. The CDR3 DNA reads TGTGCCAGCAGCTTAACGCGGTCCTACGAGCAGTACTTC.

The chain uses TRBV29-1 and TRBJ1-2, with 8 bases fitting TRBD1. Germline assignment: CDR1 SQVTM and CDR2 ANQGSEA. The CDR3 loop spans 13 amino acids. Trimming cost V 4 bases and J 5 bases; bases outside gene matches: 6. The CDR3 here is CSVVEGQDYGYTF. DNA for the CDR3: TGCAGCGTTGTGGAGGGACAGGATTATGGCTACACCTTC.

The chain joins TRBV4-2 to TRBJ2-3, with D hard to call. In germline, CDR1 is LGHNA, CDR2 YNFKEQ. The CDR3 totals 15 residues. V lost 4 bases and J 5 bases, leaving 16 bases between the germline ends. The CDR3 DNA reads TGTGCCAGCAGCCGTCCAGCGACCGCCGGAGATACGCAGTATTTT. The encoded protein is CASSRPATAGDTQYF.

The CDR3 DNA reads as TGTGCCAGCAGTTCGGGTCACGGGATCTATGGCTACACCTTC. Translating gives CASSSGHGIYGYTF. The chain recombines TRBV28 with TRBJ1-2; D not resolved. CDR3 length equals 14 residues. Trimming stripped 4 bases from V and 4 bases from J, with 13 bases between. In germline, CDR1 is MDHEN, CDR2 SYDVKM.

The gene calls are TRBV10-1 and TRBJ2-1; 7 nucleotides match TRBD2. Germline CDR1 and CDR2: WNHNN and SYGVQD (reference sequence). With V trimmed by 2 bases and J by 6 bases, 7 bases remained unmatched. This CDR3 contains 15 residues. This CDR3 is CASSESRTGGNEQFF. CDR3 DNA sequence: TGCGCCAGCAGTGAGAGCCGGACGGGGGGCAATGAGCAGTTCTTC.

V is TRBV5-6 and J is TRBJ2-1, with TRBD2 identical over 15 bases. In germline, CDR1 is SGHDT, CDR2 YYEEEE. Unmatched junction bases numbered 7, after V lost 3 bases and J lost 3 bases. CDR3 size: 18 residues. The CDR3 loop reads CASSYKGLAGGFYNEQFF. CDR3 nucleotides: TGTGCCAGCAGCTATAAGGGACTAGCGGGAGGATTCTACAATGAGCAGTTCTTC.

The chain combines TRBV27 with TRBJ2-7, with D perhaps TRBD2 (5 bases). V was clipped by 0 bases and J by 3 bases, with 12 bases between them. The germline gives CDR1 MNHEY, CDR2 SMNVEV (reference sequence). The CDR3 totals 15 residues. The CDR3 DNA is TGTGCCAGCAGTTTATCCCCCATGCGGGTCTACGAGCAGTACTTC. Translation gives CASSLSPMRVYEQYF.

V and J are TRBV7-9 and TRBJ1-2, with TRBD1 identical over 8 bases. The CDR3 is 13 residues long. V gave up 3 bases and J gave up 4 bases; unmatched junction bases: 1. Germline CDR1 and CDR2: SEHNR and FQNEAQ (reference sequence). CDR3 in amino acids: CASSLDRAYGYTF. CDR3 coding DNA: TGTGCCAGCAGCTTGGACAGGGCCTATGGCTACACCTTC.